This T cell receptor beta chain was recorded in a study of beta chain features in type 1 diabetes. Study context: No age, gender or cell yield differences were seen between patients and healthy donors. Study results and limitations: There was a possibility that cDNA sequencing over-represented cells with high TCR expression. Patients with Type 1 diabetes showed moderately but significantly shorter TCRB CDR3s in all four CD4+ subsets.

Each donor gave one heparinised blood draw averaging around 0.12 L. In its sample, this clone was seen a few times. Its antigen is not identified. The CDR3 length is 14 residues. The germline V gene has CDR1 LNHDA and CDR2 SQIVND (reference sequence). The trim removed 9 bases at V and 7 bases at J, leaving 6 bases unmatched. Reverse transcription of all isolated RNA meant that expressed TCRB transcripts were sequenced. The repertoire was sequenced with immunoSEQ multiplex PCR; TCRdb's copy has only in-frame clones and lacks some. Of 360,000 or so clones in the sample, around a fifth are singletons; the top ten hold around 0.044%.

This clonotype originated in a woman between 18 and 29 years old in good health. The V gene is TRBV19, the J gene TRBJ2-1, with 13 bases aligning to TRBD2. What was sequenced was naive CD4+ T cells from blood. CDR3 protein: CASRTSGSGNEQFF. The CDR3 DNA sequence: TGTGCCAGCCGGACTAGCGGGAGTGGTAATGAGCAGTTCTTC.